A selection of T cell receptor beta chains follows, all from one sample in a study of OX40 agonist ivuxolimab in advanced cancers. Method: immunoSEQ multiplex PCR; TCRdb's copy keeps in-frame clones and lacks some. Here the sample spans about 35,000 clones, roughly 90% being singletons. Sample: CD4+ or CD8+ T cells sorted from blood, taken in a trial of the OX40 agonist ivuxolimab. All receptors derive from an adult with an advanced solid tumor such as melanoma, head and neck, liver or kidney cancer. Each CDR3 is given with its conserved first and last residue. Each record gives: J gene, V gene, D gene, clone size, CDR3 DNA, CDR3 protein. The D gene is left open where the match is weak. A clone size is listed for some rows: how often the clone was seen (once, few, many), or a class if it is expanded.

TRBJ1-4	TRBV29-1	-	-	TGCAGCGTTTCGGACAGTAATGAAAAACTGTTTTTT	CSVSDSNEKLFF
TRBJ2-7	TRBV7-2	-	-	TGTGCCAGCAGCCTCGACTTGTTCGGAGAGCAGTACTTC	CASSLDLFGEQYF
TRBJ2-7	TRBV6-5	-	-	TGTGCCAGCACCCCGGGAGCCTACGAGCAGTACTTC	CASTPGAYEQYF
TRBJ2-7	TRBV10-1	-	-	TGCGCCAGCATTGGGGACTTAATCACCTACGAGCAGTACTTC	CASIGDLITYEQYF
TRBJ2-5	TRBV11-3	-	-	TGTGCCAGCAGCTGGTTTGTTGTCCAAGAGACCCAGTACTTC	CASSWFVVQETQYF
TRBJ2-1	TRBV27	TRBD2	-	TGTGCCAGCAGTCCCGGGACTAGCTCCTACAATGAGCAGTTCTTC	CASSPGTSSYNEQFF
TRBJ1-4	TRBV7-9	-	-	TGTGCCAGCAGACAGAGGGAAAAACTGTTTTTT	CASRQREKLFF
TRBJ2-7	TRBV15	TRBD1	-	TGTGCCACCAGCAGTCGGACAGGGGGCTACGAGCAGTACTTC	CATSSRTGGYEQYF
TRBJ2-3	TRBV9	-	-	TGTGCCAGCAGCGCGACAGGGGTAGCGGGAGCGGGCACAGATACGCAGTATTTT	CASSATGVAGAGTDTQYF
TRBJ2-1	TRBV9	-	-	TGTGCCAGCAGCGTAGAGGGATCGATAAGCAATGAGCAGTTCTTC	CASSVEGSISNEQFF
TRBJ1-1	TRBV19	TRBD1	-	TGTGCCAGTAGCCCACGGGACAGGTTGGTCGCTGAAGCTTTCTTT	CASSPRDRLVAEAFF
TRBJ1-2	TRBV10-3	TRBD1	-	TGTGCCATCAAGACAGGGAACTATGGCTACACCTTC	CAIKTGNYGYTF
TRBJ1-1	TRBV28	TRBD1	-	TGTGCCAGCAGTACCCGGGACAGGGGCACTGAAGCTTTCTTT	CASSTRDRGTEAFF
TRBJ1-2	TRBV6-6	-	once	TGTGCCAGCAGGGCCTCGGGGGGAAACTATGGCTACACCTTC	CASRASGGNYGYTF
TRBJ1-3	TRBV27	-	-	TGTGCCAGCAGTTTATGGGGGGGCGCGTCGGACACCATATATTTT	CASSLWGGASDTIYF
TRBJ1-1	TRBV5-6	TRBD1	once	TGTGCCAGCAGCTTCGGGACAGCGAACACTGAAGCTTTCTTT	CASSFGTANTEAFF
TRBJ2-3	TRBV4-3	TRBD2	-	TGCGCCAGCAGCCAAGATCGGGGAACTAGCGGGCACACCCCCACAGATACGCAGTATTTT	CASSQDRGTSGHTPTDTQYF
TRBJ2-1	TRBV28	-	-	TGTGCCAGCAGCTTGGGACCCCGGAATGAGCAGTTCTTC	CASSLGPRNEQFF
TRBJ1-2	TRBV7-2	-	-	TGTGCCAGCAGCCCTAGGGCAGGTTATGGCTACACCTTC	CASSPRAGYGYTF
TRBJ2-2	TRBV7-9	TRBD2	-	TGTGCCAGCAGCAGCGGGAGCCCGAACACCGGGGAGCTGTTTTTT	CASSSGSPNTGELFF
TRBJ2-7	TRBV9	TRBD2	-	TGTGCCAGCAGCGGGGGGGGTTCCCACGAGCAGTACTTC	CASSGGGSHEQYF
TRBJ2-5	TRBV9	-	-	TGTGCCAGCTCCGGGAGCCAAGAGACCCAGTACTTC	CASSGSQETQYF
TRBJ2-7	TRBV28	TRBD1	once	TGTGCCAGCATCCCGACAGGGGGCATCGACGAGCAGTACTTC	CASIPTGGIDEQYF
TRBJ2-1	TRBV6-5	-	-	TGTGCCAGCAGGGTTTTTAGCGGCAATGAGCAGTTCTTC	CASRVFSGNEQFF
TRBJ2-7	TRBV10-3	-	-	TGTGCCATCAGCACGACCTCCTACGAGCAGTACTTC	CAISTTSYEQYF
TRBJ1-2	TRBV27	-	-	TGTGCCAGCAGTTTAAGGGCAGGATTAAACTATGGCTACACCTTC	CASSLRAGLNYGYTF
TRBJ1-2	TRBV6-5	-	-	TGTGCCAGCAGTTACACACAGACCTATGGCTACACCTTC	CASSYTQTYGYTF
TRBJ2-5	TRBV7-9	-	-	TGTGCCAGCGAGGCGAGGAGGAGAGAGACCCAGTACTTC	CASEARRRETQYF
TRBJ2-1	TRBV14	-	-	TGTGCCAGCAGCCCCGAGAGCTCCTACAATGAGCAGTTCTTC	CASSPESSYNEQFF
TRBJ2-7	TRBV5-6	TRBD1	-	TGTGCCAGCAGCTGGACAGGGGGGACCTACGAGCAGTACTTC	CASSWTGGTYEQYF
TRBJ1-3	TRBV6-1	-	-	TGTGCCAGCAGTGCCAAGGGACCCCTCGGGACTGGAAACACCATATATTTT	CASSAKGPLGTGNTIYF
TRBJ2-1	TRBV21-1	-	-	TGTGCCAGCATTCCTTGGGGGTTCCCCAATGAGCAGTTCTTC	CASIPWGFPNEQFF
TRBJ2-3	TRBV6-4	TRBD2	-	TGTGCCAGCAGACTAACAAGCGGGAGGTTGGATACGCAGTATTTT	CASRLTSGRLDTQYF
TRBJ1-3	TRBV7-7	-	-	TGTGCTAGCAGCCCGACGGACGACTCTGGAAACACCATATATTTT	CASSPTDDSGNTIYF
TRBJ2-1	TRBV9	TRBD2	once	TGTGCCAGCAGCGTCGGCGGGAGCTCCAACAATGAGCAGTTCTTC	CASSVGGSSNNEQFF
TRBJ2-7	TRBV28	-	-	TGTGCCAGCAGCTGGTTGGGCAGGGCGTACGAGCAGTACTTC	CASSWLGRAYEQYF
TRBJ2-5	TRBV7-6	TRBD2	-	TGTGCCAGCAGCTTACCGGAGGGGAGGGGTAAGGAAGGAGAGACCCAGTACTTC	CASSLPEGRGKEGETQYF